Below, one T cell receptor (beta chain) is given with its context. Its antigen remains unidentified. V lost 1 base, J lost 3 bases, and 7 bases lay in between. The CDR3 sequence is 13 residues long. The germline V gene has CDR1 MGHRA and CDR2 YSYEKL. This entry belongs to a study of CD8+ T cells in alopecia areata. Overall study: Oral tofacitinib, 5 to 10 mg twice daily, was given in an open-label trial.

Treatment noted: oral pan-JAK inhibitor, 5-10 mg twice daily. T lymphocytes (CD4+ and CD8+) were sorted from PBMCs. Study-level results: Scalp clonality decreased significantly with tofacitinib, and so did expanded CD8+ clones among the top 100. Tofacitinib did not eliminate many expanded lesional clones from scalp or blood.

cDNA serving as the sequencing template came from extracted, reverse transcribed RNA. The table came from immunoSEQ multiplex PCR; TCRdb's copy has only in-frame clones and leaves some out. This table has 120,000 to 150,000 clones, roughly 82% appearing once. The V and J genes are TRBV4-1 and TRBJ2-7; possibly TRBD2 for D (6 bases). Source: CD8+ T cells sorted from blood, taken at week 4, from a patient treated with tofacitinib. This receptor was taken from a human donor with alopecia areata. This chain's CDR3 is CASSQGGDYEQYF. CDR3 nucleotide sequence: TGCGCCAGCAGCCAAGGGGGGGACTACGAGCAGTACTTC.